The sequence of this T cell receptor beta chain was determined in a study of blood T cells in healthy people across ages. Study-wide results and limits: Roughly linear declines in TCR beta diversity per million T cells occurred with age. Total diversity from one million sequenced T cells was likely underestimated.

The V and J ends lost 2 bases and 4 bases, in that order; junction bases with no gene match: 17. Germline V gives CDR1 SGHDN, CDR2 FVKESK. The CDR3 has 19 amino acids. Together with a sample-barcoded 5' primer, a J-beta primer mix was included in a second PCR lasting roughly 7 to 11 cycles. Every sample returned 2.5 million or more CDR3-containing paired-end reads. TCRdb reprocessed the 5' RACE reads via MiXCR and lists one record per CDR3 protein. The sample comprises hundreds of thousands of distinct CDR3 sequences, approximately 40% of which are singletons, and 25% to 35% rests with the top ten. In this sample, this clonotype turned up once. The antigen remains undetermined. Every sample gave at least 5 micrograms of total RNA when it was extracted.

Sequenced: blood. This TCR came from an elderly man in good health. The chain uses TRBV14 and TRBJ2-7; the match to TRBD2 covers 10 bases. The CDR3 nucleotides are TGTGCCAGCAGCCAAACACGAATAGCGGGAGGAGGACGAAGTTACGAGCAGTACTTC. Its translation is CASSQTRIAGGGRSYEQYF.